These 20 T cell receptor beta chains share one sample of origin, sequenced in a study of CD8 T cells in ankylosing spondylitis. TCRdb independently ran MiXCR on the 5' RACE reads; one entry per CDR3 protein. The sample holds 300,000 to 400,000 distinct CDR3 sequences, 20% seen once. Sequencing was performed on blood, either unsorted or a sorted T cell fraction (not recorded which). The receptors originated from a male donor with ankylosing spondylitis or in good health (not recorded which).

Written as DNA, the CDR3 is TGCGCCAGCCAACTAGCGGCCGATAACACCGGGGAGCTGTTTTTT. It encodes CASQLAADNTGELFF. This chain connects TRBV10-2 to TRBJ2-2; 8 positions match TRBD2. Losses at the gene ends were 8 bases for V and 2 bases for J; bases not matched to a gene: 7. The CDR3 length is 15 residues. Germline CDR1 is WSHSY and CDR2 is SAAADI.

The chain employs TRBV20-1 and TRBJ2-4; tentative D call: TRBD2 (7 bases). The CDR3 extends over 14 amino acids. Germline V CDR1 and CDR2: DFQATT, SNEGSKA (reference sequence). V gave up 1 base and J gave up 6 bases, with 13 bases separating them. DNA for the CDR3: TGCAGTGCTAGAGCGGGGGGCTCGTTAAACATTCAGTACTTC. The encoded protein is CSARAGGSLNIQYF.

The V and J genes are TRBV14 and TRBJ2-5; D is unclear. The germline V gene encodes CDR1 SGHDN and CDR2 FVKESK. This CDR3 region has 13 residues. Trimming left V 4 bases short and J 4 bases short, with 10 bases between. As DNA, the CDR3 is TGTGCCAGCAGCCCTATGCTCGGAGAGACCCAGTACTTC. This gives the protein CASSPMLGETQYF.

The chain uses TRBV6-1 and TRBJ2-2; TRBD2 might be the D (6 bases). The CDR3 contains 16 residues. Between the trimmed V and J ends, which lost 6 bases and 0 bases, there was a span of 14 bases. Germline V CDR1 and CDR2: MNHNS, SASEGT. The CDR3 sequence: CASSPGLITNTGELFF. CDR3 DNA: TGTGCCAGCAGCCCTGGACTAATAACGAACACCGGGGAGCTGTTTTTT.

The chain employs TRBV29-1 and TRBJ1-2; D ambiguous. Trimming pared 4 bases from V and 4 bases from J, leaving 7 bases between. Germline CDR1 reads SQVTM; CDR2 reads ANQGSEA. The CDR3 runs 11 residues. In DNA, the CDR3 is TGCAGCGTTGTGGAGTCCTATGGCTACACCTTC. It codes for CSVVESYGYTF.

This clonotype was found many times. This chain links TRBV28 with TRBJ2-3; TRBD2 aligns across 11 bases. This CDR3 comprises 16 residues. Trimming removed 6 bases from V and 4 bases from J; junction bases left unmatched: 9. The germline CDR1 and CDR2 sequences are MDHEN and SYDVKM. This CDR3 reads CASRPTSGGGADTQYF. The DNA of the CDR3 is TGTGCCAGCAGACCTACTAGCGGGGGCGGGGCAGATACGCAGTATTTT. The full variable domain, its missing parts supplied by reference TRBV28 and TRBJ2-3, is DVKVTQSSRYLVKRTGEKVFLECVQDMDHENMFWYRQDPGLGLRLIYFSYDVKMKEKGDIPEGYSVSREKKERFSLILESASTNQTSMYLCASRPTSGGGADTQYFGPGTRLTVL.

This clonotype was picked up many times. In DNA form, the CDR3 reads TGTGCCAGCAGAACAGGGTACAATGAGCAGTTCTTC. Encoded protein: CASRTGYNEQFF. The genes are TRBV6-5 and TRBJ2-1, with D perhaps matching TRBD1 (6 bases). The length of the CDR3 is 12 residues. The V gene's germline CDR1 is MNHEY and CDR2 SVGAGI. Deletions cut 6 bases from V and 4 bases from J, with 7 bases between.

This clonotype was detected only a few times. V is TRBV29-1 and J is TRBJ2-7, with 7 bases that match TRBD2. Germline CDR1 is SQVTM and CDR2 is ANQGSEA. The CDR3 is 16 residues long. The J segment lost 7 bases and the V segment lost 0 bases, leaving 15 bases of the junction unmatched. The CDR3 DNA is TGCAGCGTTGAAGATCTGGCTGCGGGGGAGTCATCGGAGCAGTACTTC. Translated: CSVEDLAAGESSEQYF.

The V and J genes are TRBV20-1 and TRBJ2-4; 10 nucleotides line up with TRBD1. Germline CDR1 DFQATT, CDR2 SNEGSKA (reference sequence). J gave up 5 bases and V 3 bases, and 4 bases lay outside the gene matches. This CDR3 is 14 amino acids long. The CDR3 loop reads CSARGTGEENIQYF. The DNA of the CDR3 is TGCAGTGCTAGGGGGACAGGGGAAGAAAACATTCAGTACTTC.

This clonotype came up a few times. The V gene is TRBV10-1, the J gene TRBJ2-7; D not resolved. Trimming shortened V by 7 bases and J by 5 bases, and 12 bases separated the two germline ends. CDR1 is WNHNN, CDR2 SYGVQD, per germline (reference sequence). This CDR3 has 12 residues. The CDR3 is CASISSNHEQYF. The CDR3 bases are TGCGCCAGCATCTCCAGCAACCACGAGCAGTACTTC.

The chain combines TRBV28 with TRBJ2-1; 7 nucleotides match TRBD1. The germline gives CDR1 MDHEN, CDR2 SYDVKM. V shed 5 bases, J shed 6 bases, and the junction held 10 bases outside the gene matches. The CDR3 totals 15 residues. CDR3 nucleotides: TGTGCCAGCAGTGAACCGACAGGGTTGCGCAATGAGCAGTTCTTC. It is translated as CASSEPTGLRNEQFF.

This clonotype has more than one count but fewer than ten. The CDR3 loop reads CASSCPRTSGGAILDNEQFF. In DNA, the CDR3 is TGTGCCAGCAGCTGCCCCCGGACTAGCGGGGGAGCTATCCTTGACAATGAGCAGTTCTTC. The J gene is TRBJ2-1, the V gene TRBV21-1; the table names TRBD2, a call not compared with the DNA. TRBV21-1 is annotated as a pseudogene. The CDR3 totals 20 residues.

This clonotype was counted a single time. The chain combines TRBV5-5 with TRBJ2-1; a weak D match, TRBD2 (6 bases). Germline V CDR1 and CDR2: SGHKS, YYEKEE (reference sequence). V was trimmed by 4 bases and J by 9 bases, leaving 11 bases between them. The CDR3 is 12 residues long. Here the CDR3 reads CASSPGDREQFF. The CDR3 nucleotides are TGTGCCAGCAGCCCGGGGGACCGTGAGCAGTTCTTC.

The DNA for the CDR3 is TGTGCCAGCAGCTTAACACTAAGGTCGGGTCTGAATGAGCAGTTCTTC. It yields the protein CASSLTLRSGLNEQFF. This chain connects TRBV11-2 to TRBJ2-1, with D hard to call. CDR1 and CDR2 (germline): SGHAT, FQNNGV. This CDR3 has 16 residues. Deletions cut 2 bases from V and 7 bases from J, with 18 bases between.

This chain connects TRBV29-1 to TRBJ2-7, with D maybe TRBD1 (7 bases). This CDR3 comprises 12 residues. Trimming stripped 2 bases from V and 6 bases from J, with 11 bases between. Germline CDR1 reads SQVTM; CDR2 reads ANQGSEA. For the CDR3, the DNA is TGCAGCGTTGAACCCCAGGGGGGCGAGCAGTACTTC. Protein product: CSVEPQGGEQYF.

The V gene is TRBV9, the J gene TRBJ2-7; D might be TRBD1 (6 bases). The germline V gene encodes CDR1 SGDLS and CDR2 YYNGEE. Trimming stripped 0 bases from V and 6 bases from J, with 16 bases between. The CDR3 has 15 amino acids. CDR3 in amino acids: CASSVDGTGWLEQYF. For the CDR3, the DNA is TGTGCCAGCAGCGTAGATGGCACAGGGTGGCTCGAGCAGTACTTC. The variable domain in full, completed from reference TRBV9 and TRBJ2-7, reads DSGVTQTPKHLITATGQRVTLRCSPRSGDLSVYWYQQSLDQGLQFLIQYYNGEERAKGNILERFSAQQFPDLHSELNLSSLELGDSALYFCASSVDGTGWLEQYFGPGTRLTVT.

This clonotype was found a few times. This chain links TRBV24-1 with TRBJ2-5, with unresolved D. Trimming cost V 0 bases and J 5 bases, with 3 bases left between them. Germline loops: CDR1 KGHDR, CDR2 SFDVKD. The CDR3 length is 12 residues. CDR3 region: CATSDLRETQYF. CDR3 nucleotide sequence: TGTGCCACCAGTGATTTGCGGGAGACCCAGTACTTC.

The chain combines TRBV4-1 with TRBJ1-4; 7 nucleotides match TRBD1. Germline CDR1 and CDR2: MGHRA and YSYEKL. The junction had 14 bases not matched to a gene; V was cut back by 8 bases and J by 8 bases. This CDR3 is built from 15 residues. The CDR3 region is CASARDSTKEEKLFF. CDR3 coding DNA: TGCGCCAGCGCCCGGGACAGCACTAAGGAGGAAAAACTGTTTTTT.

This clonotype was found a few times. V is TRBV4-1 and J is TRBJ2-1, with D perhaps matching TRBD1 or TRBD2 (6 bases each). The CDR3 extends over 13 amino acids. V was cut by 3 bases and J by 10 bases, with 13 bases left in between. In germline, CDR1 is MGHRA, CDR2 YSYEKL. The CDR3 region is CASSHGGLGEQFF. The CDR3 DNA is TGCGCCAGCAGCCACGGGGGCTTAGGGGAGCAGTTCTTC.

In its sample, this clonotype was seen a few times. This chain joins TRBV3-1 and TRBJ2-4, with TRBD1 as a possible D gene (5 bases). The CDR3 covers 15 residues. Deletions cut 7 bases from V and 2 bases from J, with 15 bases between. The germline V gene has CDR1 LGHDT and CDR2 YNNKEL (reference sequence). In DNA form, the CDR3 reads TGTGCCAGCAACCTAACCGACAGATCCAAAAACATTCAGTACTTC. Translation: CASNLTDRSKNIQYF.